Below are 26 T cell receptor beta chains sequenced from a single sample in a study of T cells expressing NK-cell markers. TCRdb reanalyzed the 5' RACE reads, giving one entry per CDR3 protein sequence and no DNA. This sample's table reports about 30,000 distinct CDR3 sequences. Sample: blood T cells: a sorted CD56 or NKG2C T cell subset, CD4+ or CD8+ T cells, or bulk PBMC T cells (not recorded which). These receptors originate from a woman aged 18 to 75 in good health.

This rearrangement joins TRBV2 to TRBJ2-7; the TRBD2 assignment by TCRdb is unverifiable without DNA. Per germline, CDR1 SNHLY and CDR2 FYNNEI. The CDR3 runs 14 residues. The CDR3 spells CASSPWENLYEQYF. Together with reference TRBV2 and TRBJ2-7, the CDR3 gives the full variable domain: EPEVTQTPSHQVTQMGQEVILRCVPISNHLYFYWYRQILGQKVEFLVSFYNNEISEKSEIFDDQFSVERPDGSNFTLKIRSTKLEDSAMYFCASSPWENLYEQYFGPGTRLTVT.

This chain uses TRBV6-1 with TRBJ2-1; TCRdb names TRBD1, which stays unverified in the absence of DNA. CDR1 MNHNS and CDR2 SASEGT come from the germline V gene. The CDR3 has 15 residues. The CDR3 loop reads CASSVETGTYNEQFF.

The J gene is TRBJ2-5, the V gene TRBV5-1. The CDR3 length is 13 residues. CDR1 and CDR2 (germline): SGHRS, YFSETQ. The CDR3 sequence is CASSLSRTETQYF.

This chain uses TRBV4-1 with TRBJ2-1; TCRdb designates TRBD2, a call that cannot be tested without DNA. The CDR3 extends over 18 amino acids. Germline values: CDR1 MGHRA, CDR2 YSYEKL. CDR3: CASSPLGGAGGGYDEQFF.

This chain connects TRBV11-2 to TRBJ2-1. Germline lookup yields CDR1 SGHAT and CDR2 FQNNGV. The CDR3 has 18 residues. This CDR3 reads CASSLDAYEGGSYNEQFF.

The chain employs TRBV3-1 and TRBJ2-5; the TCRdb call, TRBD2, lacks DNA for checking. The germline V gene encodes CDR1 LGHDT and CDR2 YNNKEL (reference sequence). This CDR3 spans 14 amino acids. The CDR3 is CASSQVAGEETQYF.

The CDR3 protein is CSVEEARSGGYTF. The chain links TRBV29-1 to TRBJ1-2. This CDR3 spans 13 amino acids. Germline V gene data show CDR1 as SQVTM and CDR2 as ANQGSEA.

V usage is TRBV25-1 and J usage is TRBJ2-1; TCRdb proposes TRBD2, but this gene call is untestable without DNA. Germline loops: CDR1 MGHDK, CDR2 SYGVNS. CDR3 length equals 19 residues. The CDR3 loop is CASSESLGSPGSGLNEQFF. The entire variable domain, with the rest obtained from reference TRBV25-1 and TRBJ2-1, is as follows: EADIYQTPRYLVIGTGKKITLECSQTMGHDKMYWYQQDPGMELHLIHYSYGVNSTEKGDLSSESTVSRIRTEHFPLTLESARPSHTSQYLCASSESLGSPGSGLNEQFFGPGTRLTVL.

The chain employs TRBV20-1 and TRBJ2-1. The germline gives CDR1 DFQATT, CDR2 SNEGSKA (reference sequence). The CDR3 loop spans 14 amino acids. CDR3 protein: CSAKEYLQRDEQFF.

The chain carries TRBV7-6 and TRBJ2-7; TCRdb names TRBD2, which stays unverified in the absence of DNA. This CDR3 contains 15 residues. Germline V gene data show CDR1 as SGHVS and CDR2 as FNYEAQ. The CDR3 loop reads CASSLDGTRKLEQYF.

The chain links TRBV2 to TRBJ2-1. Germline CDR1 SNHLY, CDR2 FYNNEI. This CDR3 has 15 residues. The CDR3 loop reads CASVLDWSSYNEQFF.

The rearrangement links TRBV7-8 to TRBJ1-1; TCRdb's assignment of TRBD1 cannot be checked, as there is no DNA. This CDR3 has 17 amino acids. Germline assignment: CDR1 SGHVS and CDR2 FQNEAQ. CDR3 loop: CASSFQRYPGTGIGAFF.

The CDR3 region is CASWGREQAGELFF. The J gene is TRBJ2-2, the V gene TRBV2; TCRdb designates TRBD2, a call that cannot be tested without DNA. There are 14 residues in the CDR3. CDR1 and CDR2 from the germline V gene are SNHLY and FYNNEI.

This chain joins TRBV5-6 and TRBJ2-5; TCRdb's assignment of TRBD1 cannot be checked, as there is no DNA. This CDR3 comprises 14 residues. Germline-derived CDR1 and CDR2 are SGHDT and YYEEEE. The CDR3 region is CASSSGGRKETQYF.

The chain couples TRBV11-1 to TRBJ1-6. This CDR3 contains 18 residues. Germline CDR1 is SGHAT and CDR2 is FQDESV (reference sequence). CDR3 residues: CASSLYRESRVAHSPLHF.

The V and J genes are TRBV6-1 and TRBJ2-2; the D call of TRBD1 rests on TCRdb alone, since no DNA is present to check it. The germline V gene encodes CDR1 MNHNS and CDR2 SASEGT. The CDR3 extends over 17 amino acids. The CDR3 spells CASSEESGQGAPGELFF.

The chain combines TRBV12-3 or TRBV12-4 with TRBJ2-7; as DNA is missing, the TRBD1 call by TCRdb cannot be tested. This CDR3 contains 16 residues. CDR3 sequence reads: CASSLIGGGPAYEQYF.

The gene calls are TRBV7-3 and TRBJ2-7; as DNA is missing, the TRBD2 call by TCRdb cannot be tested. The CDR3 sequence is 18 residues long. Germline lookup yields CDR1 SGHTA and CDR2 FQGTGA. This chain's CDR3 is CASSLVGFEGGSNYEQYF.

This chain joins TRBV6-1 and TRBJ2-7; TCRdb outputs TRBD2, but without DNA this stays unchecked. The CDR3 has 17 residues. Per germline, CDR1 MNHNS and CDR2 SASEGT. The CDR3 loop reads CASSPGPKTSGVYEQYF.

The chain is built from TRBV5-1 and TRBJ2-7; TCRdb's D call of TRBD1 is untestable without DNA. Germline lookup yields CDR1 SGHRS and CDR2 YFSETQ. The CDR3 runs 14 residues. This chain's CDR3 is CASSAGPDVYEQYF.

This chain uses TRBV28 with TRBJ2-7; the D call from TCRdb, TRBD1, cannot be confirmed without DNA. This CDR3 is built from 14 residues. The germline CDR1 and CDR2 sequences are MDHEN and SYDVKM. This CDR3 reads CASSPGHAPYEQYF. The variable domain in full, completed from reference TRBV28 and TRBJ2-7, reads DVKVTQSSRYLVKRTGEKVFLECVQDMDHENMFWYRQDPGLGLRLIYFSYDVKMKEKGDIPEGYSVSREKKERFSLILESASTNQTSMYLCASSPGHAPYEQYFGPGTRLTVT.

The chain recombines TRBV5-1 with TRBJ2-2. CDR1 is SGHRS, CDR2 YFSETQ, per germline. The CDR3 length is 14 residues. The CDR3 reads CASSLETPTGELFF.

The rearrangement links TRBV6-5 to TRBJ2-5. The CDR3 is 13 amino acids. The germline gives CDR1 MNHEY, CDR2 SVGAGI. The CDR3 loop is CASSYAEQETQYF.

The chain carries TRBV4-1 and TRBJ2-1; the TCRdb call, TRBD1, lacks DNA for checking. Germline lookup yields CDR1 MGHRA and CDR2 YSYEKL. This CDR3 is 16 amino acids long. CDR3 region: CASSQADRVYNNEQFF.

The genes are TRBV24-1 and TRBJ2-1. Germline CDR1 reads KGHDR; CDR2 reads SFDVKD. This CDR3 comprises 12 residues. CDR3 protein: CATSDSSNEQFF.

This CDR3 is CASSLTADRVGTGELFF. The chain uses TRBV7-9 and TRBJ2-2; TCRdb's D call, TRBD1, is unchecked because there is no DNA. From germline, CDR1 is SEHNR and CDR2 FQNEAQ (reference sequence). This CDR3 has 17 residues.